This TCR beta chain was captured by sequencing in a study of kidney transplant recipient with SARS-CoV-2 infection. One entry per CDR3 protein, called by TCRdb with MiXCR from the reads. Seen here are under 250,000 distinct CDR3 sequences, around 28% observed once, and the top ten hold roughly 7%. This clonotype was seen at least ten times. This CDR3 is 14 amino acids long. Trimming shortened V by 4 bases and J by 4 bases, and 10 bases separated the two germline ends. Germline lookup yields CDR1 MNHEY and CDR2 SVGEGT. The receptor comes from a young adult male patient who had COVID-19 and was a kidney transplant recipient. Part of the T cell pool may stem from the graft donor. The sample was a blood sample, taken at baseline and on day 111 from a kidney transplant recipient. The rearrangement joins TRBV6-2 or TRBV6-3 to TRBJ2-2; the D gene is possibly TRBD2 (6 bases). The CDR3 bases are TGTGCCAGCAGTTCGCGGGGCGGCACCGGGGAGCTGTTTTTT. Translation: CASSSRGGTGELFF.